What follows are 19 T cell receptor beta chains derived from one specimen sequenced in a study of T-cell reconstitution after alpha-beta-depleted transplantation in children (dated by TCRdb to about 2016). Libraries were prepared through PCR. Instrument used: Illumina HiSeq 2500. To normalize quantification of the TCRbeta repertoire, the TCR libraries were built with molecular barcoding that relied on unique molecular identifiers. Clones were called with MiXCR by TCRdb after fastp trimmed the public reads at Q25, and only in-frame beta chains were retained. Rows merge per CDR3 protein into single entries with the most common DNA and genes. Within this sample are about 110,000 distinct CDR3 sequences, with around 6.4% of them counted one time only. Less than 30% of the sample rests with the top ten. Reading the label with the study, this specimen's treatment or condition is: allogeneic hematopoietic cell transplantation with graft depleted of TCRalphabeta T cells and CD19 B cells.

The material was PBMCs, mostly from graft donor cells, obtained 360 days after TCRalphabeta/CD19-depleted stem cell transplant. These receptor sequences come from a male patient between 2 and 10 years old who had a stem cell transplant for acute lymphoblastic leukemia, so the T cells may come from the graft donor.

This clonotype was seen repeatedly, ten times or more. The genes are TRBV9 and TRBJ2-3; 8 bases are a match to TRBD2. This CDR3 comprises 12 residues. V was clipped by 1 base and J by 13 bases; unmatched bases: 5. The germline gives CDR1 SGDLS, CDR2 YYNGEE. The CDR3 coding sequence is TGTGCCAGCAGCGTAAAAGGGCGGGGGGAGTATTTT. The encoded protein is CASSVKGRGEYF.

This clonotype was observed many times. The V call is TRBV20-1, the J call TRBJ2-7; 7 bases are a match to TRBD1. Looked up from germline, CDR1 is DFQATT and CDR2 is SNEGSKA (reference sequence). The CDR3 loop spans 14 amino acids. The V segment lost 0 bases and the J segment 3 bases; nucleotides outside the gene matches: 5. CDR3 amino acids: CSARDLNRGYEQYF. The CDR3 DNA follows: TGCAGTGCTAGAGATCTGAACAGGGGCTACGAGCAGTACTTC.

Details on this clonotype: It is likely a read error, because the conserved phenylalanine at the end of the CDR3 is missing. It is unclear where the CDR3 begins or ends on the DNA, so no DNA is shown, and the CDR3 is as TCRdb lists it. This chain connects TRBV6-5 to TRBJ2-1; the DNA was not compared with TRBD1, the D call given in the table. The CDR3 region is 8 residues in length, termini included. Germline V gene lookup returns CDR1 MNHEY and CDR2 SVGAGI. This CDR3 is CASRQGRR.

In this sample, this clonotype turned up many times. This rearrangement joins TRBV4-2 to TRBJ1-2; perhaps TRBD1 as D (5 bases). This CDR3 has 12 residues. V was cut by 3 bases and J by 3 bases, with 5 bases left in between. CDR1 and CDR2 from the germline V gene are LGHNA and YNFKEQ. CDR3 protein: CASSHRDYGYTF. In DNA, the CDR3 is TGTGCCAGCAGCCACAGGGACTATGGCTACACCTTC.

As concerns this clonotype: A much larger clonotype is one base distant, so this may be a read error. The J gene is TRBJ2-3, the V gene TRBV4-3; 12 bases align to TRBD2. The CDR3 loop spans 17 amino acids. The germline V gene has CDR1 LGHNA and CDR2 YSLEER. V was pared by 8 bases and J by 9 bases, with 18 bases of the junction left unmatched. CDR3 residues: CASGLTSASGRARTQYF. In DNA form, the CDR3 reads TGCGCCAGCGGCCTCACTTCGGCTAGCGGGAGGGCAAGAACGCAGTATTTT.

This clonotype was seen at least ten times. This rearrangement joins TRBV4-3 to TRBJ2-3, with TRBD2 matching over 13 bases. Germline V gene sequence: CDR1 LGHNA, CDR2 YSLEER. V shed 0 bases, J shed 3 bases, and the junction held 9 bases outside the gene matches. The CDR3 has 19 amino acids. The CDR3 DNA sequence: TGCGCCAGCAGCCAAGATCTGGAGACTAGCGGGAGGAATACAGATACGCAGTATTTT. This sequence encodes CASSQDLETSGRNTDTQYF.

This clonotype has just a few counts. The gene calls are TRBV7-2 and TRBJ1-1, with a possible D match to TRBD1 (6 bases). The CDR3 spans 14 residues. Germline-derived CDR1 and CDR2 are SGHTA and FQGNSA. The V end was cut by 2 bases, the J end by 4 bases, with 11 bases between. CDR3 loop: CASSLKPRGTEAFF. In nucleotides, the CDR3 is TGTGCCAGCAGCTTAAAGCCCAGGGGCACTGAAGCTTTCTTT.

The chain carries TRBV4-2 and TRBJ1-2; possibly TRBD1 for D (5 bases). V was trimmed by 0 bases and J by 4 bases, leaving 12 bases between them. CDR1 is LGHNA and CDR2 is YNFKEQ in the germline V gene. The CDR3 contains 15 residues. DNA for the CDR3: TGTGCCAGCAGCCAAGAAATCCGCAGGGCCTATGGCTACACCTTC. Translated, it gives CASSQEIRRAYGYTF.

This clonotype was recorded many times. This sequence joins TRBV4-1 and TRBJ1-1; unclear D gene. The CDR3 runs 14 residues. The germline gives CDR1 MGHRA, CDR2 YSYEKL. Trimming stripped 4 bases from V and 1 base from J, with 10 bases between. The CDR3, as DNA: TGCGCCAGCAGCCCCAAGGGCACGAACACTGAAGCTTTCTTT. Translating gives CASSPKGTNTEAFF.

The chain joins TRBV25-1 to TRBJ2-7; a possible D gene is TRBD2 (5 bases). CDR1 is MGHDK, CDR2 SYGVNS, per germline. The V gene lost 5 bases and the J gene lost 4 bases, with 18 bases spanning the gap. The CDR3 has 15 residues. CDR3 loop: CASSPGVGVMYEQYF. The CDR3 nucleotides are TGTGCCAGCAGTCCCGGGGTAGGAGTTATGTACGAGCAGTACTTC.

This clonotype was recorded many times. The chain uses TRBV28 and TRBJ1-5; the D is unclear. CDR3 length: 13 amino acids. Germline V CDR1 and CDR2: MDHEN, SYDVKM. The germline V and J ends were trimmed by 2 bases and 3 bases, with 5 bases remaining between them. Here the CDR3 reads CASSLVLNQPQHF. In DNA, the CDR3 is TGTGCCAGCAGTTTAGTCCTCAATCAGCCCCAGCATTTT.

The V and J genes are TRBV9 and TRBJ1-6, with unresolved D. V was shortened by 0 bases and J by 6 bases, with 16 bases between the two germline ends. The CDR3 consists of 17 residues. The germline V gene has CDR1 SGDLS and CDR2 YYNGEE. The CDR3 coding sequence is TGTGCCAGCAGCGTAGGGAGGAGGCAGGCACCTAATTCACCCCTCCACTTT. Encoded protein: CASSVGRRQAPNSPLHF.

This clonotype was seen a few times. V gene TRBV28 combines with J gene TRBJ2-5; D gene uncertain. Germline assignment: CDR1 MDHEN and CDR2 SYDVKM. The CDR3 spans 15 residues. Trimming pared 8 bases from V and 6 bases from J, leaving 22 bases between. CDR3 residues: CASPTFRLGGKTQYF. Here the CDR3 DNA reads TGTGCCAGCCCCACCTTCCGACTGGGCGGAAAGACCCAGTACTTC.

This clonotype was detected many times. The gene calls are TRBV6-1 and TRBJ1-2; no reliable D call. The CDR3 covers 15 residues. V was clipped by 6 bases and J by 8 bases, with 22 bases between them. The V gene's germline CDR1 is MNHNS and CDR2 SASEGT. CDR3 in DNA: TGTGCCAGCAGCCCTCCGTGGCAGGATGGAAGAGGCTACACCTTC. Translated, it gives CASSPPWQDGRGYTF.

V usage is TRBV28 and J usage is TRBJ2-3, with 10 nucleotides matching TRBD2. The V gene's germline CDR1 is MDHEN and CDR2 SYDVKM. The CDR3 runs to 18 residues. V was clipped by 4 bases and J by 4 bases; unmatched bases: 14. The CDR3 sequence is CASSWRTAEAGGADTQYF. The CDR3 coding sequence is TGTGCCAGCAGTTGGAGGACAGCCGAAGCGGGAGGGGCAGATACGCAGTATTTT.

This clonotype was recorded at least ten times. The CDR3 here is CASSSTRQVGETQYF. The CDR3 DNA follows: TGCGCCAGCAGCTCTACCCGACAGGTTGGGGAGACCCAGTACTTC. This chain connects TRBV5-1 to TRBJ2-5, with TRBD1 as a possible D gene (6 bases). Trimming took 3 bases from V and 5 from J, leaving 17 bases between them. The germline gives CDR1 SGHRS, CDR2 YFSETQ. The length of the CDR3 is 15 residues.

This clonotype was recorded a few times. V usage is TRBV7-6 and J usage is TRBJ2-1, with D tentatively TRBD2 (5 bases). Germline V gene data show CDR1 as SGHVS and CDR2 as FNYEAQ. V gave up 7 bases and J gave up 6 bases, with 13 bases separating them. This CDR3 region has 13 residues. CDR3 nucleotide sequence: TGTGCCAGCATTAGGGCGGGCTCCAATGAGCAGTTCTTC. Its translation: CASIRAGSNEQFF.

This clonotype occurred many times. The chain carries TRBV7-9 and TRBJ2-3; weak D call: TRBD2 (5 bases). The CDR3 is 12 amino acids. Germline V gives CDR1 SEHNR, CDR2 FQNEAQ (reference sequence). V lost 4 bases and J lost 10, with 12 bases in between. The DNA for the CDR3 is TGTGCCAGCAGCTGGGAGTCGCTGGCGCAGTATTTT. Its protein is CASSWESLAQYF.

This clonotype was recorded many times. This chain uses TRBV29-1 with TRBJ2-7; tentatively, D is TRBD2 (6 bases). This CDR3 is built from 13 residues. Trimming stripped 3 bases from V and 3 bases from J, with 12 bases between. The germline V gene encodes CDR1 SQVTM and CDR2 ANQGSEA. The CDR3 loop reads CSVDGGTVYEQYF. CDR3 DNA: TGCAGCGTTGATGGAGGGACGGTCTACGAGCAGTACTTC.